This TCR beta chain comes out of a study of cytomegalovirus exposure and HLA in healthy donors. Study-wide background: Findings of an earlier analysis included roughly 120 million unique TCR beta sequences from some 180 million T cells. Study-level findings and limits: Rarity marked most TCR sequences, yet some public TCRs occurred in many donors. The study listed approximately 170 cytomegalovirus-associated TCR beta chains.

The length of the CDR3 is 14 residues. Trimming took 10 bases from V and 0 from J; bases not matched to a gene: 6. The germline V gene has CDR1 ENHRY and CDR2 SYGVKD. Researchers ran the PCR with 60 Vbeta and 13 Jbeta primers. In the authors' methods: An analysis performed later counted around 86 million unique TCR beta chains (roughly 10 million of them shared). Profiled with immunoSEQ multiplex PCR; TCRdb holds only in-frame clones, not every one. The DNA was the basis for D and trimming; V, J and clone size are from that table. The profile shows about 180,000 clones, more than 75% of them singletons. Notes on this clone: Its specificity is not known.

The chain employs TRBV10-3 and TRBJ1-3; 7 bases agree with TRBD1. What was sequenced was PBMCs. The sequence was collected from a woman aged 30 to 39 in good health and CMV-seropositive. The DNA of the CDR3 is TGTGCCACTACCCGGGACAGCTCTGGAAACACCATATATTTT. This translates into CATTRDSSGNTIYF.